The 24 T cell receptor beta chains below all came from one sample that was sequenced in a study of response to subunit inactivated influenza vaccine. TCRdb re-called the RT-PCR reads through MiXCR, storing one row per CDR3 protein. The sample shows 500,000 to 600,000 distinct CDR3 sequences, under 15% of them seen only once. Sequencing was performed on PBMCs from blood, taken roughly 45 days after vaccination. Receptor source: a man between 45 and 60 years old who received an inactivated influenza vaccine.

This clonotype turned up a few times. J is TRBJ2-7 and V is TRBV15; D is unclear. Between the trimmed V and J ends, which lost 2 bases and 0 bases, there was a span of 5 bases. Germline-derived CDR1 and CDR2 are LNHNV and YYDKDF (reference sequence). The CDR3 contains 13 residues. For the CDR3, the DNA is TGTGCCACCAGCAGACAGACCTCCTACGAGCAGTACTTC. This translates into CATSRQTSYEQYF. The entire variable domain, with the rest obtained from reference TRBV15 and TRBJ2-7, is as follows: DAMVIQNPRYQVTQFGKPVTLSCSQTLNHNVMYWYQQKSSQAPKLLFHYYDKDFNNEADTPDNFQSRRPNTSFCFLDIRSPGLGDTAMYLCATSRQTSYEQYFGPGTRLTVT.

The V and J genes are TRBV4-1 and TRBJ1-3; the D is unclear. This CDR3 has 13 residues. Per germline, CDR1 MGHRA and CDR2 YSYEKL. V gave up 0 bases and J gave up 5 bases, with 5 bases separating them. CDR3 region: CASSQDQRNTIYF. CDR3 coding DNA: TGCGCCAGCAGCCAAGACCAGAGAAACACCATATATTTT.

V usage is TRBV9 and J usage is TRBJ2-3; D perhaps matches TRBD2 (5 bases). The CDR3 consists of 15 residues. From germline, CDR1 is SGDLS and CDR2 YYNGEE. The V end lost 4 bases, the J end lost 2 bases, and 14 bases lay between the germline ends. The CDR3 DNA is TGTGCCAGCAGCCCTCCCCCCCTAGCCACAGATACGCAGTATTTT. It codes for CASSPPPLATDTQYF. Variable domain in full (rest from reference TRBV9 and TRBJ2-3): DSGVTQTPKHLITATGQRVTLRCSPRSGDLSVYWYQQSLDQGLQFLIQYYNGEERAKGNILERFSAQQFPDLHSELNLSSLELGDSALYFCASSPPPLATDTQYFGPGTRLTVL.

The CDR3 spells CASSPWTRSSYEQYF. CDR3 bases: TGTGCCAGCAGCCCTTGGACAAGGAGCTCCTACGAGCAGTACTTC. The chain is built from TRBV7-2 and TRBJ2-7; possibly TRBD1 for D (5 bases). CDR1 is SGHTA, CDR2 FQGNSA, per germline. V dropped 5 bases and J dropped 0 bases, with 14 bases sitting between them. This CDR3 has 15 amino acids.

This rearrangement joins TRBV5-1 to TRBJ2-5; 13 bases line up with TRBD2. V dropped 4 bases and J dropped 0; count of bases not matched to a gene: 3. CDR1 SGHRS and CDR2 YFSETQ come from the germline V gene. The CDR3 length is 16 residues. The CDR3 DNA reads TGCGCCAGCAGCATGGGACTAGCGGGGTACCAAGAGACCCAGTACTTC. Translation gives CASSMGLAGYQETQYF.

This clonotype was recorded a few times. DNA of the CDR3: TGCAGTGCTAGAGGCCTTGGCAGGGGGAACACTGAAGCTTTCTTT. It specifies CSARGLGRGNTEAFF. This chain links TRBV20-1 with TRBJ1-1; TRBD1 is a possible D gene (6 bases). This CDR3 contains 15 residues. V dropped 1 base and J dropped 1 base, with 13 bases sitting between them. CDR1 DFQATT and CDR2 SNEGSKA come from the germline V gene (reference sequence).

This clonotype has only a few counts. The chain links TRBV6-1 to TRBJ2-7, with 12 bases identical to TRBD2. CDR3 length: 14 residues. V was pared by 6 bases and J by 4 bases, with 4 bases of the junction left unmatched. Germline CDR1 MNHNS, CDR2 SASEGT. This CDR3 is CASSTSGRPYEQYF. In DNA form, the CDR3 reads TGTGCCAGCAGCACTAGCGGGAGGCCGTACGAGCAGTACTTC.

A few counts support this clonotype. The chain has TRBV5-1 and TRBJ2-3, with TRBD1 as a possible D gene (5 bases). The V end was cut by 1 base, the J end by 4 bases, with 13 bases between. The germline CDR1 and CDR2 sequences are SGHRS and YFSETQ. The CDR3 totals 15 residues. The CDR3 coding sequence is TGCGCCAGCAGCTTGCCTTCCAGGGCGGCAGATACGCAGTATTTT. Residues: CASSLPSRAADTQYF.

This clonotype appeared many times. The chain links TRBV7-2 to TRBJ2-7; perhaps TRBD1 as D (6 bases). Per the germline V gene, CDR1 is SGHTA and CDR2 is FQGNSA. Trimming left V 1 base short and J 5 bases short, with 15 bases between. The CDR3 consists of 15 residues. The CDR3 DNA sequence: TGTGCCAGCAGCTTAGGTGGGGGCGCAGGAAACGAGCAGTACTTC. This translates into CASSLGGGAGNEQYF.

The table lists this clonotype with a few counts. The CDR3 region has the DNA TGCGCCAGCAGCTTTGGGACAGGTCGGGTCAACATTCAGTACTTC. Its translation: CASSFGTGRVNIQYF. V usage is TRBV5-1 and J usage is TRBJ2-4, with TRBD1 identical over 8 bases. This CDR3 has 15 residues. Trimming at V came to 2 bases and at J to 7 bases, leaving 8 bases not matched to a gene. The germline CDR1 and CDR2 sequences are SGHRS and YFSETQ.

This clonotype was recorded at least ten times. This chain uses TRBV12-3 or TRBV12-4 with TRBJ2-1; TRBD2 agrees at 12 bases. The ends lost 6 bases at V and 6 bases at J; junction bases unmatched: 3. This CDR3 region has 14 residues. The CDR3 region is CASRGLAGPNEQFF. The CDR3 DNA follows: TGTGCCAGCAGAGGACTAGCGGGGCCCAATGAGCAGTTCTTC.

The chain carries TRBV4-2 and TRBJ2-2; D unclear. The CDR3 has 13 residues. V lost 0 bases to trimming and J lost 7 bases, with 6 bases between them. CDR1 and CDR2 from the germline V gene are LGHNA and YNFKEQ. CDR3 loop: CASSQEYRGELFF. In DNA form, the CDR3 reads TGTGCCAGCAGCCAAGAGTACCGCGGGGAGCTGTTTTTT.

This chain links TRBV20-1 with TRBJ2-2; TRBD2 matches at 8 bases. Germline CDR1 reads DFQATT; CDR2 reads SNEGSKA (reference sequence). The V segment lost 5 bases and the J segment 7 bases; nucleotides outside the gene matches: 15. The CDR3 length is 16 residues. The CDR3 loop is CSAAPGGLAVRGELFF. CDR3 bases: TGCAGTGCTGCCCCCGGAGGACTAGCTGTTCGCGGGGAGCTGTTTTTT.

The rearrangement joins TRBV20-1 to TRBJ2-7; D is undetermined. V was shortened by 2 bases and J by 5 bases, with 19 bases between the two germline ends. The CDR3 has 15 amino acids. Germline V gene data show CDR1 as DFQATT and CDR2 as SNEGSKA (reference sequence). The CDR3 DNA is TGCAGTGCTAGACCCCCGCGAATTTCAGCCAACGAGCAGTACTTC. Its protein is CSARPPRISANEQYF.

This clonotype was observed many times. The CDR3 nucleotides read TGCGCCAGCAGTGAGGGGACAGGTGGGACTGAAGCTTTCTTT. It is translated as CASSEGTGGTEAFF. The V call is TRBV10-1, the J call TRBJ1-1, with TRBD1 matching 8 bases. J was trimmed by 5 bases and V by 2 bases; bases with no gene match: 4. Germline values: CDR1 WNHNN, CDR2 SYGVQD (reference sequence). The CDR3 totals 14 residues.

This chain uses TRBV29-1 with TRBJ2-7; TRBD1 is a possible D gene (6 bases). CDR3 size: 15 residues. Germline CDR1 is SQVTM and CDR2 is ANQGSEA. V lost 0 bases and J lost 0, with 12 bases in between. The CDR3 coding sequence is TGCAGCGTTGAAGAGGCCCAGGGGTACTCCTACGAGCAGTACTTC. Residues: CSVEEAQGYSYEQYF.

This clonotype has a handful of counts. This sequence joins TRBV7-2 and TRBJ2-7; D ambiguous. Germline assignment: CDR1 SGHTA and CDR2 FQGNSA. The ends were cut back, 2 bases at V and 1 base at J, with 12 bases in the middle. The CDR3 spans 15 residues. CDR3 sequence: CASSLYVQNSYEQYF. For the CDR3, the DNA is TGTGCCAGCAGCTTATACGTGCAGAATTCCTACGAGCAGTACTTC.

This clonotype was detected ten times or more. The chain uses TRBV12-3 or TRBV12-4 and TRBJ2-7; weak D call: TRBD2 (6 bases). Trimming took off 5 bases at V and 2 bases at J, with 10 bases between the two ends. The length of the CDR3 is 13 residues. The CDR3 nucleotides read TGTGCCAGCAGTCCGGGGGTCACCTACGAGCAGTACTTC. Its translation is CASSPGVTYEQYF.

This clonotype came up a few times. The gene calls are TRBV20-1 and TRBJ1-4, with a weak D call TRBD1 (5 bases). Germline V gene lookup returns CDR1 DFQATT and CDR2 SNEGSKA (reference sequence). The CDR3 is made up of 13 amino acids. V shed 8 bases and J shed 8 bases, with 18 bases lying between them. Written as DNA, the CDR3 is TGCAGTATCCAAACGGGGGGTGGAGAAAAACTGTTTTTT. It translates to CSIQTGGGEKLFF.

The chain couples TRBV9 to TRBJ2-5; D possibly uses TRBD1 or TRBD2 (5 bases each). This CDR3 is 16 amino acids long. Germline CDR1 is SGDLS and CDR2 is YYNGEE. The germline V and J ends were trimmed by 0 bases and 7 bases, with 19 bases remaining between them. This CDR3 is CASSVDGTNYVGTQYF. The CDR3, as DNA: TGTGCCAGCAGCGTAGATGGGACGAATTACGTGGGGACCCAGTACTTC. Complete variable domain (other parts from reference TRBV9 and TRBJ2-5): DSGVTQTPKHLITATGQRVTLRCSPRSGDLSVYWYQQSLDQGLQFLIQYYNGEERAKGNILERFSAQQFPDLHSELNLSSLELGDSALYFCASSVDGTNYVGTQYFGPGTRLLVL.

The chain recombines TRBV20-1 with TRBJ2-7; no clear D gene. The CDR3 sequence is 12 residues long. CDR1 DFQATT and CDR2 SNEGSKA come from the germline V gene (reference sequence). The V end was cut by 3 bases, the J end by 0 bases, with 6 bases between. In nucleotides, the CDR3 is TGCAGTGCTAGGGACGACTCCTACGAGCAGTACTTC. Translation: CSARDDSYEQYF.

The gene calls are TRBV12-3 or TRBV12-4 and TRBJ2-2, with 9 positions matching TRBD1. The CDR3 is made up of 16 amino acids. J lost 0 bases, V lost 4 bases, and 3 bases had no gene match. The CDR3 sequence is CASSSGQGANTGELFF. DNA for the CDR3: TGTGCCAGCAGTTCGGGACAGGGCGCGAACACCGGGGAGCTGTTTTTT.

The J gene is TRBJ2-7, the V gene TRBV14, with no clear D. Trimming removed 3 bases at V and 5 bases at J, with 11 bases between. From germline, CDR1 is SGHDN and CDR2 FVKESK. This CDR3 spans 13 amino acids. CDR3 amino acids: CASSQVGPDEQYF. CDR3 DNA: TGTGCCAGCAGCCAGGTAGGGCCTGACGAGCAGTACTTC.

J is TRBJ1-6 and V is TRBV6-1; no firm D call. The CDR3 sequence is 13 residues long. V was trimmed by 7 bases and J by 7 bases, leaving 11 bases between them. Germline CDR1 reads MNHNS; CDR2 reads SASEGT. This CDR3 is CASTNSRNSPLHF. CDR3 sequence (DNA): TGTGCCAGCACCAACTCCCGGAATTCACCCCTCCACTTT.